The 30 T cell receptor beta chains presented below share a single source sample, sequenced in a study of cytomegalovirus exposure and HLA in healthy donors. PCR involved 60 Vbeta and 13 Jbeta primers. Only in-frame clones appear in the TCRdb table, and some are missing; sequencing was by immunoSEQ multiplex PCR. The data show around 140,000 clones, 82% seen once. Sequenced sample: PBMCs. These TCRs come from a male donor in good health and CMV-seronegative.

This chain connects TRBV30 to TRBJ2-1, with D perhaps matching TRBD1 (5 bases). CDR1 is GTSNPN, CDR2 SVGIG, per germline (reference sequence). This CDR3 is 16 amino acids long. The V end was cut by 4 bases, the J end by 9 bases, with 25 bases between. The CDR3 protein is CAWIVNAEQDFGEQFF. The CDR3, as DNA: TGTGCCTGGATCGTTAACGCGGAACAGGATTTTGGTGAGCAGTTCTTC. Full variable domain (outside the CDR3, taken from reference TRBV30 and TRBJ2-1): SQTIHQWPATLVQPVGSPLSLECTVEGTSNPNLYWYRQAAGRGLQLLFYSVGIGQISSEVPQNLSASRPQDRQFILSSKKLLLSDSGFYLCAWIVNAEQDFGEQFFGPGTRLTVL.

About this clone: This same CDR3 is encoded by further DNA sequences in the sample. V and J are TRBV2 and TRBJ1-2; 8 nucleotides align to TRBD1. The CDR3 spans 15 residues. Trimming cost V 3 bases and J 4 bases; bases outside gene matches: 7. From germline, CDR1 is SNHLY and CDR2 FYNNEI. CDR3 amino acids: CASSDQGTGFYGYTF. CDR3 sequence (DNA): TGTGCCAGCAGTGATCAGGGGACAGGCTTCTATGGCTACACCTTC. The variable domain in full, completed from reference TRBV2 and TRBJ1-2, reads EPEVTQTPSHQVTQMGQEVILRCVPISNHLYFYWYRQILGQKVEFLVSFYNNEISEKSEIFDDQFSVERPDGSNFTLKIRSTKLEDSAMYFCASSDQGTGFYGYTFGSGTRLTVV.

The chain employs TRBV11-2 and TRBJ2-7, with D tentatively TRBD1 (5 bases). The germline V and J ends were trimmed by 1 base and 4 bases, with 11 bases remaining between them. Germline-derived CDR1 and CDR2 are SGHAT and FQNNGV. There are 14 residues in the CDR3. The CDR3 loop is CASSLVGLGYEQYF. The DNA of the CDR3 is TGTGCCAGCAGCTTAGTGGGGCTGGGGTACGAGCAGTACTTC.

This clone was found once. Here the CDR3 DNA reads TGTGCCAGCAGCTTGGTGGCGGGAGGGTTGGGGAATGAGCAGTTCTTC. Translating gives CASSLVAGGLGNEQFF. The chain is built from TRBV5-4 and TRBJ2-1, with TRBD2 matching over 9 bases. The CDR3 spans 16 residues. Losses at the gene ends were 0 bases for V and 7 bases for J; bases not matched to a gene: 8. Germline loops: CDR1 SGHNT, CDR2 YYREEE (reference sequence).

The V and J genes are TRBV30 and TRBJ2-1; 7 bases match TRBD2. CDR1 is GTSNPN, CDR2 SVGIG, per germline (reference sequence). The CDR3 contains 19 residues. The J segment lost 0 bases and the V segment lost 1 base, leaving 15 bases of the junction unmatched. CDR3 bases: TGTGCCTGGAGTGGTGGGGGAGGGCCACCCGGGATCTCCTACAATGAGCAGTTCTTC. Its protein is CAWSGGGGPPGISYNEQFF.

The J gene is TRBJ2-1, the V gene TRBV10-1, with a weak D call TRBD2 (5 bases). Trimming removed 4 bases at V and 7 bases at J, with 17 bases between. The CDR3 has 15 amino acids. Germline V gives CDR1 WNHNN, CDR2 SYGVQD (reference sequence). The CDR3 reads CASSGRLEGLNEQFF. CDR3 sequence (DNA): TGCGCCAGCAGTGGAAGGTTAGAGGGCTTGAATGAGCAGTTCTTC.

The sample holds a few counts of this clone. V gene TRBV5-1 combines with J gene TRBJ2-3; TRBD2 matches at 7 bases. Trimming at V came to 0 bases and at J to 2 bases, leaving 3 bases not matched to a gene. The CDR3 runs 15 residues. Germline CDR1 and CDR2: SGHRS and YFSETQ. CDR3 loop: CASSLAGGSTDTQYF. The DNA of the CDR3 is TGCGCCAGCAGCTTGGCGGGAGGATCCACAGATACGCAGTATTTT.

The chain recombines TRBV28 with TRBJ2-2, with TRBD2 matching over 13 bases. CDR3 length equals 15 residues. The junction had 7 bases not matched to a gene; V was cut back by 10 bases and J by 5 bases. The germline V gene encodes CDR1 MDHEN and CDR2 SYDVKM. The CDR3 DNA follows: TGTGCCACCCGGACTAGCGGGAGTGTTACCGGGGAGCTGTTTTTT. Its translation is CATRTSGSVTGELFF.

This clone was observed a few times. V is TRBV9 and J is TRBJ2-5, with 13 bases matching TRBD2. The tail of the sequence fits TRBJ2-7 better, so the J call may be wrong. This CDR3 is built from 16 residues. The germline V gene has CDR1 SGDLS and CDR2 YYNGEE. CDR3 amino acids: CASSAGLAGVGYEQYF. The DNA for the CDR3 is TGTGCCAGCAGCGCCGGACTAGCGGGAGTTGGGTACGAGCAGTACTTC.

This chain links TRBV10-3 with TRBJ1-2; TRBD1 matches at 8 bases. Germline V gene sequence: CDR1 ENHRY, CDR2 SYGVKD. The trim removed 6 bases at V and 8 bases at J, leaving 11 bases unmatched. The CDR3 extends over 14 amino acids. The DNA of the CDR3 is TGTGCCATCAGGTTACTGACAGGGGTTTTAGGCTACACCTTC. Protein product: CAIRLLTGVLGYTF.

The chain links TRBV29-1 to TRBJ1-2, with 7 bases matching TRBD1. J gave up 8 bases and V 7 bases, and 10 bases lay outside the gene matches. The CDR3 runs to 12 residues. Germline CDR1 SQVTM, CDR2 ANQGSEA. CDR3 DNA: TGCAGCGCGCGACAGGGCCTCGGGGGCTACACCTTC. This sequence encodes CSARQGLGGYTF.

For the CDR3, the DNA is TGTGCCAGCAGCCCGGGACTATCAAGTGAGCAGTTCTTC. It codes for CASSPGLSSEQFF. This chain connects TRBV7-2 to TRBJ2-1; 7 bases align to TRBD2. Per germline, CDR1 SGHTA and CDR2 FQGNSA. V was clipped by 5 bases and J by 9 bases; unmatched bases: 7. There are 13 residues in the CDR3.

This sequence joins TRBV7-2 and TRBJ1-1; D is undetermined. CDR3 size: 12 residues. V lost 3 bases, J lost 11 bases, and 13 bases lay in between. In germline, CDR1 is SGHTA, CDR2 FQGNSA. Here the CDR3 reads CASSFYGKAAFF. CDR3 in DNA: TGTGCCAGCAGCTTTTACGGGAAGGCGGCTTTCTTT.

CDR3 in amino acids: CASRKGAAGDTQYF. The CDR3 bases are TGTGCCAGCAGGAAGGGGGCGGCAGGAGATACGCAGTATTTT. The chain combines TRBV6-1 with TRBJ2-3, with 7 bases that match TRBD1. V lost 6 bases and J lost 5; bases outside the gene matches: 8. CDR3 length: 14 residues. CDR1 and CDR2 from the germline V gene are MNHNS and SASEGT.

CDR3 sequence: CASSRPREGQYF. The CDR3 nucleotides are TGTGCCAGCAGCCGACCACGGGAAGGGCAGTACTTC. The genes are TRBV7-9 and TRBJ2-7; D is possibly TRBD2 (5 bases). CDR1 and CDR2 (germline): SEHNR, FQNEAQ (reference sequence). The germline V and J ends were trimmed by 5 bases and 9 bases, with 14 bases remaining between them. CDR3 length equals 12 residues.

This clone was seen only once. The CDR3 nucleotides read TGTGCCAGCAGTGATCCCGTTCAGGGACAGAATCAGCCCCAGCATTTT. Protein sequence: CASSDPVQGQNQPQHF. The J gene is TRBJ1-5, the V gene TRBV2; 7 bases are a match to TRBD1. CDR1 and CDR2 from the germline V gene are SNHLY and FYNNEI. The CDR3 is 16 residues long. Germline trimming cut 3 bases from V and 4 bases from J; bases unmatched to any gene: 9.

The V gene is TRBV27, the J gene TRBJ2-7; TRBD2 agrees at 8 bases. CDR1 and CDR2 (germline): MNHEY, SMNVEV (reference sequence). With V trimmed by 4 bases and J by 6 bases, 8 bases remained unmatched. The CDR3 runs to 14 residues. In nucleotides, the CDR3 is TGTGCCAGCAGTTCATACGGGACTAGTGGCGAGCAGTACTTC. It yields the protein CASSSYGTSGEQYF.

The chain recombines TRBV5-1 with TRBJ2-1; D uncertain. The CDR3 spans 15 residues. The V end lost 1 base, the J end lost 1 base, and 9 bases lay between the germline ends. Germline values: CDR1 SGHRS, CDR2 YFSETQ. As DNA, the CDR3 is TGCGCCAGCAGCTTGATCGGAGATTCCTACAATGAGCAGTTCTTC. Its protein is CASSLIGDSYNEQFF.

The chain employs TRBV6-1 and TRBJ2-3; D possibly corresponds to TRBD1 (6 bases). V lost 4 bases to trimming and J lost 1 base, with 15 bases between them. The germline gives CDR1 MNHNS, CDR2 SASEGT. This CDR3 comprises 16 residues. CDR3: CASSVSGGLGTDTQYF. DNA for the CDR3: TGTGCCAGCAGTGTCAGTGGGGGCTTAGGCACAGATACGCAGTATTTT.

The chain couples TRBV6-4 to TRBJ2-2; D remains ambiguous. This CDR3 has 13 amino acids. CDR1 is MRHNA, CDR2 SNTAGT, per germline. Trimming cost V 5 bases and J 6 bases, with 10 bases left between them. CDR3 nucleotides: TGTGCCAGCAGTTCACAGAATCCCGGGGAGCTGTTTTTT. This translates into CASSSQNPGELFF.

This clone was recorded a few times. CDR3 region: CASGTGSQFF. The CDR3, as DNA: TGTGCCAGCGGGACAGGGAGCCAGTTCTTC. The genes are TRBV5-6 and TRBJ2-1, with TRBD1 identical over 9 bases. V lost 7 bases to trimming and J lost 13 bases; unmatched junction nucleotides: 3. The CDR3 contains 10 residues. In germline, CDR1 is SGHDT, CDR2 YYEEEE.

This clone was detected a few times. The chain employs TRBV5-6 and TRBJ1-2, with 8 positions matching TRBD1. The J segment lost 4 bases and the V segment lost 2 bases, leaving 7 bases of the junction unmatched. This CDR3 region has 15 residues. CDR1 and CDR2 (germline): SGHDT, YYEEEE. CDR3 protein: CASSFLSRGLYGYTF. DNA for the CDR3: TGTGCCAGCAGCTTTTTGTCCAGGGGGCTCTATGGCTACACCTTC.

The chain uses TRBV30 and TRBJ2-1, with 8 bases that match TRBD2. V lost 4 bases and J lost 4; bases outside the gene matches: 12. The CDR3 loop spans 16 amino acids. Germline-derived CDR1 and CDR2 are GTSNPN and SVGIG (reference sequence). CDR3 nucleotides: TGTGCCTGGACTGGTGACGGGAGGGCCCCTTACAATGAGCAGTTCTTC. It codes for CAWTGDGRAPYNEQFF.

The rearrangement links TRBV7-8 to TRBJ2-1; 7 bases align to TRBD2. The CDR3 runs 18 residues. The germline CDR1 and CDR2 sequences are SGHVS and FQNEAQ. V lost 0 bases and J lost 0; bases outside the gene matches: 8. The CDR3 loop reads CASSLATFSGSSYNEQFF. CDR3 nucleotides: TGTGCCAGCAGCTTAGCGACGTTTAGCGGGTCCTCCTACAATGAGCAGTTCTTC.

The chain links TRBV19 to TRBJ1-2; a weak D match, TRBD1 (6 bases). Germline V gene sequence: CDR1 LNHDA, CDR2 SQIVND (reference sequence). CDR3 length: 16 amino acids. V shed 0 bases and J shed 3 bases, with 14 bases lying between them. The CDR3 sequence: CASSIDVQGYHYGYTF. Written as DNA, the CDR3 is TGTGCCAGTAGTATAGATGTGCAGGGGTACCACTATGGCTACACCTTC.

This rearrangement joins TRBV29-1 to TRBJ2-3; no definite D call. V was cut by 1 base and J by 4 bases, with 9 bases left in between. CDR3 length: 13 amino acids. Germline assignment: CDR1 SQVTM and CDR2 ANQGSEA. CDR3 nucleotide sequence: TGCAGCGTTGAAGGGCCAGTCCCAGATACGCAGTATTTT. Amino acids: CSVEGPVPDTQYF.

This clone was seen just once. The chain combines TRBV7-9 with TRBJ2-7, with 10 bases aligning to TRBD1. CDR3 length: 14 amino acids. V gave up 5 bases and J gave up 4 bases; unmatched junction bases: 5. The germline CDR1 and CDR2 sequences are SEHNR and FQNEAQ (reference sequence). CDR3 loop: CASSVPGQGYEQYF. CDR3 coding DNA: TGTGCCAGCAGCGTACCGGGACAGGGGTACGAGCAGTACTTC.

The chain couples TRBV6-5 to TRBJ2-5, with a tentative D call TRBD1 (5 bases). CDR3 length: 13 residues. Trimming removed 5 bases at V and 3 bases at J, with 10 bases between. CDR1 MNHEY and CDR2 SVGAGI come from the germline V gene. The CDR3, as DNA: TGTGCCAGCAGTCAACAGGTAGAAGAGACCCAGTACTTC. Translated, it gives CASSQQVEETQYF.

This chain joins TRBV9 and TRBJ1-1, with 9 bases that match TRBD1. With 2 bases clipped from V and 5 bases from J, the junction kept 7 bases outside the gene matches. The germline V gene has CDR1 SGDLS and CDR2 YYNGEE. CDR3 length: 15 residues. The CDR3 sequence: CASSVRGQGNTEAFF. Written as DNA, the CDR3 is TGTGCCAGCAGCGTCCGGGGACAGGGAAATACTGAAGCTTTCTTT.

The J gene is TRBJ2-7, the V gene TRBV27, with D maybe TRBD2 (7 bases). The V gene lost 6 bases and the J gene lost 6 bases, with 21 bases spanning the gap. Looked up from germline, CDR1 is MNHEY and CDR2 is SMNVEV (reference sequence). CDR3 length: 15 amino acids. The CDR3 DNA reads as TGTGCCAGCAGACCCCTCGGGGGGCAGGCTGGCGAGCAGTACTTC. This translates into CASRPLGGQAGEQYF.